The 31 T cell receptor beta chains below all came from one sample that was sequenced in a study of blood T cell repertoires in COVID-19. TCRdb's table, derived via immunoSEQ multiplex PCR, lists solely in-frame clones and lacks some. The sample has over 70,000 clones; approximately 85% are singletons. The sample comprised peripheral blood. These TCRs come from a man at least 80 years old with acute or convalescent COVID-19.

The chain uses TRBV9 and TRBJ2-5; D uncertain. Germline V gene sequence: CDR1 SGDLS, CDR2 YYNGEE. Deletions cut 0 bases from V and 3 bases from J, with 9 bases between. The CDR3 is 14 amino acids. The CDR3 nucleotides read TGTGCCAGCAGCGTAGGCTCAGGAAAAGAGACCCAGTACTTC. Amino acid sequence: CASSVGSGKETQYF.

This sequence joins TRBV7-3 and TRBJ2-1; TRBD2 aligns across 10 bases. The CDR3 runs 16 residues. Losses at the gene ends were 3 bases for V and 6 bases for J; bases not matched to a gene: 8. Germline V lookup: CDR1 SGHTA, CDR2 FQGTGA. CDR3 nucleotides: TGTGCCAGCAGCTTGTTAGCGGGGGGCCTGGGCAATGAGCAGTTCTTC. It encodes CASSLLAGGLGNEQFF.

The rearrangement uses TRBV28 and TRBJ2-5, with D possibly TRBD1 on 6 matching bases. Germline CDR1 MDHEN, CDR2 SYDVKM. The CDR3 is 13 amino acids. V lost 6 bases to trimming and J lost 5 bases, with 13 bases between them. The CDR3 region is CASSTRGTETQYF. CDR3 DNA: TGTGCCAGCAGCACCAGGGGAACCGAGACCCAGTACTTC.

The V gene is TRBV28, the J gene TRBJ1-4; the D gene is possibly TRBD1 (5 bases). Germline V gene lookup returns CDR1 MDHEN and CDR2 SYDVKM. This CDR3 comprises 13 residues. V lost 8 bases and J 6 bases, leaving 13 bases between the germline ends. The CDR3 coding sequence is TGTGCCAGCGGCAGGGATTTAGATGAAAAACTGTTTTTT. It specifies CASGRDLDEKLFF.

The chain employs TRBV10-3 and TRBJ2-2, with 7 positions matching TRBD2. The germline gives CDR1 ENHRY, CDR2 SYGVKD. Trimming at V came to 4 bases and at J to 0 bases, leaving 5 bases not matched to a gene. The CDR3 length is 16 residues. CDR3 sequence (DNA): TGTGCCATCAGTGCAACTAGCGCCGCGAACACCGGGGAGCTGTTTTTT. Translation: CAISATSAANTGELFF.

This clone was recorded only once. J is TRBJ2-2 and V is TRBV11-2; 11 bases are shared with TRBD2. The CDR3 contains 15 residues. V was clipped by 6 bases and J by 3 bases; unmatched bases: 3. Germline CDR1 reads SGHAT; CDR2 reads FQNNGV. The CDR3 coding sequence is TGTGCCAGCAGACAGACTAGCGGGGACACCGGGGAGCTGTTTTTT. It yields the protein CASRQTSGDTGELFF.

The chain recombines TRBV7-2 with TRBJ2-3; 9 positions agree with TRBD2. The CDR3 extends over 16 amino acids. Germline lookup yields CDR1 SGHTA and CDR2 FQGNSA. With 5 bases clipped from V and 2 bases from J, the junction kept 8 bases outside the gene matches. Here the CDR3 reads CASSPTSGSNTDTQYF. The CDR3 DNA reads TGTGCCAGCAGCCCCACTAGCGGGTCAAACACAGATACGCAGTATTTT.

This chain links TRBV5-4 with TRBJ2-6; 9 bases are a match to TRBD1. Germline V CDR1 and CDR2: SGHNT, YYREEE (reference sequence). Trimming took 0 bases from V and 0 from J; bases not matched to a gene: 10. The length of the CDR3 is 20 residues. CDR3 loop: CASSLDRGLTTRSGANVLTF. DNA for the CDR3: TGTGCCAGCAGCTTGGACAGGGGGCTTACTACACGCTCTGGGGCCAACGTCCTGACTTTC.

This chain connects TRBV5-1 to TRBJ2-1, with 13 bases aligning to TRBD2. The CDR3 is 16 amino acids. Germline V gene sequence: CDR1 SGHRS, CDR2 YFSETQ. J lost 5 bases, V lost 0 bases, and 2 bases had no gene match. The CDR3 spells CASSLGGTSGDNEQFF. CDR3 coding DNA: TGCGCCAGCAGCTTGGGAGGGACTAGCGGGGACAATGAGCAGTTCTTC.

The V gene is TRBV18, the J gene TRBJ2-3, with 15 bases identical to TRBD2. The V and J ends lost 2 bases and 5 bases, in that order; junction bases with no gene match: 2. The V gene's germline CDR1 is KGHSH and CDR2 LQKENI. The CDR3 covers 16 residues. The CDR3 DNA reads TGTGCCAGCTCACCAAGGGGACTAGCGGGAGGAGATACGCAGTATTTT. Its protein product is CASSPRGLAGGDTQYF.

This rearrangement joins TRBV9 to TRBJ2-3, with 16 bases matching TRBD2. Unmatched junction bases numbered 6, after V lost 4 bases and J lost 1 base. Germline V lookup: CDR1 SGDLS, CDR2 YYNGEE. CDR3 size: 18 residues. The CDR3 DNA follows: TGTGCCAGCAGCCCGGGACTAGCGGGGGGGTCGGGCACAGATACGCAGTATTTT. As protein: CASSPGLAGGSGTDTQYF. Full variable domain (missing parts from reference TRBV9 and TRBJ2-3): DSGVTQTPKHLITATGQRVTLRCSPRSGDLSVYWYQQSLDQGLQFLIQYYNGEERAKGNILERFSAQQFPDLHSELNLSSLELGDSALYFCASSPGLAGGSGTDTQYFGPGTRLTVL.

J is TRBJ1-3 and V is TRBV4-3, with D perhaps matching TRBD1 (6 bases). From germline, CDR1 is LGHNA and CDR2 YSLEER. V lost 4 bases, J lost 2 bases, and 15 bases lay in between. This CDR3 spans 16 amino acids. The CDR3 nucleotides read TGCGCCAGCAGCCGAGACCTCCCAGGGGCTGGAAACACCATATATTTT. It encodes CASSRDLPGAGNTIYF.

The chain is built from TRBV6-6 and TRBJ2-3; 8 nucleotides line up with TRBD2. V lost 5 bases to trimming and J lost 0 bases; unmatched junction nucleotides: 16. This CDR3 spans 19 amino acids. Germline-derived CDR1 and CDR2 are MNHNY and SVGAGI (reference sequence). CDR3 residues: CASSLTGGGDVPSTDTQYF. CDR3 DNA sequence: TGTGCCAGCAGTCTCACGGGGGGGGGCGATGTCCCTAGCACAGATACGCAGTATTTT.

The chain's CDR3 is CASHRDRNQPQHF. The CDR3 DNA follows: TGTGCCAGCCACCGGGACAGAAATCAGCCCCAGCATTTT. This chain connects TRBV2 to TRBJ1-5, with 7 positions matching TRBD1. The V gene end was trimmed by 8 bases and the J gene end by 4 bases; junction bases not matched to a gene: 5. Germline assignment: CDR1 SNHLY and CDR2 FYNNEI. The length of the CDR3 is 13 residues.

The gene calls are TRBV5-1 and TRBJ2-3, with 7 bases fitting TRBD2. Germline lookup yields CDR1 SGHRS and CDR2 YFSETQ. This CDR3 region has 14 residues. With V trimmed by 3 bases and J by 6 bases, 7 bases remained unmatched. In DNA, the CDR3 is TGCGCCAGCAGCTGGGAGGGTATTCTGGATACGCAGTATTTT. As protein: CASSWEGILDTQYF.

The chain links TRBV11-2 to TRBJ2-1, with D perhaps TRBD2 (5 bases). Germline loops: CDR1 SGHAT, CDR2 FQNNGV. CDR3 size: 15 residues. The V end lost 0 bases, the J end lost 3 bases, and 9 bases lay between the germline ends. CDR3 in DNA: TGTGCCAGCAGCTTAGAGGCTAGCAGCTACAATGAGCAGTTCTTC. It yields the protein CASSLEASSYNEQFF.

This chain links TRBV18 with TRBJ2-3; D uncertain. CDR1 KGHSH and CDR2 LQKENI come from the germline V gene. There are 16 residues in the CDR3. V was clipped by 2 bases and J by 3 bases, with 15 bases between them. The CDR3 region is CASSPMRQMSTDTQYF. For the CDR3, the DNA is TGTGCCAGCTCACCAATGCGTCAAATGTCTACAGATACGCAGTATTTT. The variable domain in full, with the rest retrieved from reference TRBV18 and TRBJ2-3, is NAGVMQNPRHLVRRRGQEARLRCSPMKGHSHVYWYRQLPEEGLKFMVYLQKENIIDESGMPKERFSAEFPKEGPSILRIQQVVRGDSAAYFCASSPMRQMSTDTQYFGPGTRLTVL.

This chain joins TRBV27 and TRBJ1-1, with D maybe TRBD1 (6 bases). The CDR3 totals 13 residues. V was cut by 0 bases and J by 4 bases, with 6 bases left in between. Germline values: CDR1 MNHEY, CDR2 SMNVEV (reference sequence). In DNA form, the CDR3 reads TGTGCCAGCAGTTTATCAGGGGGCACTGAAGCTTTCTTT. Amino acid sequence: CASSLSGGTEAFF.

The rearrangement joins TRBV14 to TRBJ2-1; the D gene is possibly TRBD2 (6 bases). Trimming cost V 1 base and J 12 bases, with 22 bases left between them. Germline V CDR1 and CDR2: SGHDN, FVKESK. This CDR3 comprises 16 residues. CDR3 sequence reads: CASSQGGEGVPRGQFF. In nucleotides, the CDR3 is TGTGCCAGCAGCCAAGGGGGAGAAGGTGTCCCGCGGGGGCAGTTCTTC.

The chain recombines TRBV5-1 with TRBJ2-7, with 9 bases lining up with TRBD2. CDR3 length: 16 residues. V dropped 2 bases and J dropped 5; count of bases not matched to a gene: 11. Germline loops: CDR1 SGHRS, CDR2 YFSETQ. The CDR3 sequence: CASSLGTGGGAHEQYF. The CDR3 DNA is TGCGCCAGCAGCTTAGGAACAGGCGGGGGGGCCCACGAGCAGTACTTC. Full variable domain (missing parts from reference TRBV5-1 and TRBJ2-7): KAGVTQTPRYLIKTRGQQVTLSCSPISGHRSVSWYQQTPGQGLQFLFEYFSETQRNKGNFPGRFSGRQFSNSRSEMNVSTLELGDSALYLCASSLGTGGGAHEQYFGPGTRLTVT.

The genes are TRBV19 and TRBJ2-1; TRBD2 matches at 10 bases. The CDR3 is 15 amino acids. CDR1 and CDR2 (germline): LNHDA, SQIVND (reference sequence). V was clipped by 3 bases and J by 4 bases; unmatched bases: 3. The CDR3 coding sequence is TGTGCCAGTAGTATTTCACTAGCGGGGTACAATGAGCAGTTCTTC. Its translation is CASSISLAGYNEQFF.

CDR3 nucleotides: TGTGCCAGCAGTGAATCAGGGGAAGGGAATTCACCCCTCCACTTT. It codes for CASSESGEGNSPLHF. The chain links TRBV2 to TRBJ1-6, with D maybe TRBD1 (6 bases). The CDR3 length is 15 residues. Trimming removed 2 bases at V and 7 bases at J, with 12 bases between. Germline-derived CDR1 and CDR2 are SNHLY and FYNNEI.

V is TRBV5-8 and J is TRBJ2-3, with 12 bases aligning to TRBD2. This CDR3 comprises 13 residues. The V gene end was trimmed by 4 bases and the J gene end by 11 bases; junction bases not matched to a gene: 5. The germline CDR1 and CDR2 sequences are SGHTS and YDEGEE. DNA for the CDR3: TGTGCCAGCAGCGGACGGACTAGCGGGGAGCAGTATTTT. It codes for CASSGRTSGEQYF. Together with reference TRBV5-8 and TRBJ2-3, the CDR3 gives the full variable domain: EAGVTQSPTHLIKTRGQQATLRCSPISGHTSVYWYQQALGLGLQFLLWYDEGEERNRGNFPPRFSGRQFPNYSSELNVNALELEDSALYLCASSGRTSGEQYFGPGTRLTVL.

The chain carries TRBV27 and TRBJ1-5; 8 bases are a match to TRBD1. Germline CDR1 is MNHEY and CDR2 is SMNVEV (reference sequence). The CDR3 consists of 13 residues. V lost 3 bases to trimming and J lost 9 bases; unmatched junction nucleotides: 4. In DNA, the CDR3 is TGTGCCAGCAGTTTCCACGACAGGGGGCCCCAGCATTTT. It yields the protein CASSFHDRGPQHF.

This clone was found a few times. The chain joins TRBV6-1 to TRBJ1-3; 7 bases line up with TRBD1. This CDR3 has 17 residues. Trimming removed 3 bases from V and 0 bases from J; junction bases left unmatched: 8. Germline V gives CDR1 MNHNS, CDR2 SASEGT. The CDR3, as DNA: TGTGCCAGCAGTGACAATATAAGGACAGGCTCTGGAAACACCATATATTTT. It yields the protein CASSDNIRTGSGNTIYF.

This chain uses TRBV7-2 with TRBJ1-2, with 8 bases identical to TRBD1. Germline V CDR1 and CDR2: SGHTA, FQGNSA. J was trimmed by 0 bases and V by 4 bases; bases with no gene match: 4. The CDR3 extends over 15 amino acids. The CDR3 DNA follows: TGTGCCAGCAGCTCCGGGACAGGTTCTAACTATGGCTACACCTTC. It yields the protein CASSSGTGSNYGYTF.

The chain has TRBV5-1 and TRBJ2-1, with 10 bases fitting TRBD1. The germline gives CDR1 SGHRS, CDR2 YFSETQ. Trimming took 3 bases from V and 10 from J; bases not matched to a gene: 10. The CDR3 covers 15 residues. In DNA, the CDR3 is TGCGCCAGCAGCTGGGTGGGACAGGGGCTCGGGGAGCAGTTCTTC. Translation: CASSWVGQGLGEQFF.

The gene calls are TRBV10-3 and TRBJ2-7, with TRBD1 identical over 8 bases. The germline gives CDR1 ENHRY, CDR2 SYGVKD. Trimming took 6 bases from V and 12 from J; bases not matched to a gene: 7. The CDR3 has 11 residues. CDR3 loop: CAIRQTGGAYF. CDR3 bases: TGTGCCATCAGACAAACAGGGGGTGCGTACTTC.

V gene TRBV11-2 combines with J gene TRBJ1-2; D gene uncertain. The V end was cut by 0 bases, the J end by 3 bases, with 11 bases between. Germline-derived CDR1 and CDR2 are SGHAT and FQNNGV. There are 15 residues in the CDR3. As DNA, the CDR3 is TGTGCCAGCAGCTTAGATCACAACACCCACTATGGCTACACCTTC. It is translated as CASSLDHNTHYGYTF.

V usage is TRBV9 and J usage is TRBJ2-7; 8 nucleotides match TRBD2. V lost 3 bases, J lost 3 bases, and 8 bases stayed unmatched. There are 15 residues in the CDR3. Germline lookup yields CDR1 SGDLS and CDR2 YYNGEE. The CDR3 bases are TGTGCCAGCAGCGGAGGACTGGCGGGGGGCTACGAGCAGTACTTC. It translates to CASSGGLAGGYEQYF. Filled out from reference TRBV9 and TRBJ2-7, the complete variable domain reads DSGVTQTPKHLITATGQRVTLRCSPRSGDLSVYWYQQSLDQGLQFLIQYYNGEERAKGNILERFSAQQFPDLHSELNLSSLELGDSALYFCASSGGLAGGYEQYFGPGTRLTVT.

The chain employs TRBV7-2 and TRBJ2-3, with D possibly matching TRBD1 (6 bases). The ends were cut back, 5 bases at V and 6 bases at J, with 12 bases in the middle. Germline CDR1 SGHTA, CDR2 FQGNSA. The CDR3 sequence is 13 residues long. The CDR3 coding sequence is TGTGCCAGCAGCGCAGGAAGGGGGGATACGCAGTATTTT. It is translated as CASSAGRGDTQYF.